This T cell receptor beta chain was sequenced for a study of early T cells in non-severe SARS-CoV-2 infection. In its sample, this clonotype was seen a few times. The V end lost 7 bases, the J end lost 1 base, and 10 bases lay between the germline ends. CDR3 length: 14 residues. Germline values: CDR1 SGHVS, CDR2 FQNEAQ. MiXCR was run by TCRdb on the 5' RACE reads, yielding one entry per CDR3 protein. Of tens of thousands of distinct CDR3 sequences listed, roughly an eighth are singletons. This sequence was found in an adult who was a healthcare worker with PCR-confirmed SARS-CoV-2 infection or an uninfected control (not recorded which). The V and J genes are TRBV7-8 and TRBJ2-2; D is undetermined. The sample taken for sequencing was whole blood. DNA for the CDR3: TGTGCCAGCACCTTTTGGAGGAACACCGGGGAGCTGTTTTTT. It codes for CASTFWRNTGELFF.